This T cell receptor (beta chain) comes out of a study of a mutant IDH1 vaccine in newly diagnosed glioma. Study-wide context: The initiation of vaccination occurred 4-6 weeks after radiotherapy alone, or with temozolomide cycles.

Regarding time point: week 11, during vaccination. Vaccinated patients received 300 ug of mutant IDH1 20-mer peptide per dose, with topical imiquimod. Libraries were prepared by immunoSEQ multiplex PCR; TCRdb keeps only in-frame clonotypes and omits some of them. The sample carries 30,000 to 35,000 clones, around 91% recorded once. With regard to this clone: The antigen is unknown.

In germline, CDR1 is SGHTA, CDR2 FQGNSA. The trim removed 5 bases at V and 11 bases at J, leaving 15 bases unmatched. CDR3 length: 16 residues. The receptor was isolated from a man between 18 and 35 years old with glioma. The material sequenced was PBMCs, taken from a glioma patient whose treatment included an IDH1 peptide vaccine. The chain is built from TRBV7-2 and TRBJ2-3; 11 bases align to TRBD2. CDR3 protein: CASSLNSGRAIWGQYF. The CDR3 DNA reads as TGTGCCAGCAGCCTCAATAGCGGGAGGGCGATCTGGGGGCAGTATTTT.